This T cell receptor beta chain was identified in a study of T cells in Graves' hyperthyroidism and ophthalmopathy. Amplified TCR beta CDR3 regions came from RNA transcripts. In the first-round RT-PCR of the TCR CDR3, the HTBI primer set was used. MiXCR was run by TCRdb on the multiplex PCR reads, yielding one entry per CDR3 protein. The sample gives roughly 660,000 distinct CDR3 sequences, roughly a sixth of which show up once; roughly a sixth is in the top ten. CDR1 is MDHEN and CDR2 is SYDVKM in the germline V gene. The length of the CDR3 is 15 residues. Trimming stripped 6 bases from V and 0 bases from J, with 14 bases between. Patients counted as stable if ophthalmopathy did not develop within 18 months. This clonotype was recorded a few times.

The sequencing sample was made of blood. This TCR came from a man aged 50 or older with Graves' hyperthyroidism. J is TRBJ2-5 and V is TRBV28; weak D call: TRBD1 (6 bases). This CDR3 reads CASRTGYLDQETQYF. The CDR3 nucleotides are TGTGCCAGCAGAACAGGGTACCTAGACCAAGAGACCCAGTACTTC.